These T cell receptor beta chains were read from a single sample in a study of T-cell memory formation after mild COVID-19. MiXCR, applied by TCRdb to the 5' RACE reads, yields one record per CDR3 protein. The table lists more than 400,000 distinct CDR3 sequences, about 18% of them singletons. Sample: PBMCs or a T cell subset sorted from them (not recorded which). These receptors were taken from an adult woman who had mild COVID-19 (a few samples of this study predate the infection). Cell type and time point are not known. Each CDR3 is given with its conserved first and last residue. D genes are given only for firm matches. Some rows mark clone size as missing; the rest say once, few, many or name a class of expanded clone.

CASSVWAGGRTDKQYF	TGTGCCAGCAGCGTTTGGGCGGGAGGGCGGACAGATAAGCAGTATTTT	TRBD2	.	TRBV7-2	TRBJ2-3
CASSQVGNSPLHF	TGCGCCAGCAGCCAAGTGGGTAATTCACCCCTCCACTTT	.	.	TRBV4-1	TRBJ1-6
CASSPRGENTEAFF	TGTGCCAGCTCACCCCGAGGGGAGAACACTGAAGCTTTCTTT	.	few	TRBV18	TRBJ1-1
CASSVYWPLYGYTF	TGTGCCAGCAGCGTCTATTGGCCCCTCTATGGCTACACCTTC	.	.	TRBV9	TRBJ1-2
CASTRGSLETQYF	TGTGCCAGCACAAGGGGCTCTCTCGAGACCCAGTACTTC	.	.	TRBV6-6	TRBJ2-5
CASSNRQRTSEFADTQYF	TGTGCCAGCAGCAACCGCCAAAGGACTAGCGAGTTCGCAGATACGCAGTATTTT	.	few	TRBV21-1	TRBJ2-3
CASRKRTDTTQYF	TGTGCCAGCAGAAAAAGGACGGACACCACCCAGTACTTC	.	.	TRBV27	TRBJ2-5
CASSEGLDQFF	TGTGCCAGCAGTGAAGGCCTAGATCAGTTCTTC	.	few	TRBV2	TRBJ2-1
CASRPMRTALNTEAFF	TGTGCCAGCAGGCCCATGAGGACAGCGTTAAACACTGAAGCTTTCTTT	.	few	TRBV6-5	TRBJ1-1
CAWGPDQVGEQFF	TGTGCCTGGGGACCCGACCAGGTGGGTGAGCAGTTCTTC	.	many	TRBV30	TRBJ2-1
CASGGTGNQPQHF	TGTGCCAGCGGGGGGACAGGCAATCAGCCCCAGCATTTT	TRBD1	.	TRBV2	TRBJ1-5
CATGYEQYF	TGTGCCACCGGCTACGAGCAGTACTTC	.	.	TRBV24-1	TRBJ2-7
CASSRGQGETQYF	TGTGCCAGCAGCCGAGGACAGGGAGAGACCCAGTACTTC	TRBD1	many	TRBV7-3	TRBJ2-5
CASRSGQGGDTQYF	TGTGCCAGCAGGTCCGGACAGGGAGGAGATACGCAGTATTTT	TRBD1	.	TRBV5-4	TRBJ2-3
CASSLGISSDPYEQYF	TGTGCCAGCAGCTTAGGTATCTCCAGCGACCCTTACGAGCAGTACTTC	.	few	TRBV11-3	TRBJ2-7
CAISGTGYGYTF	TGTGCCATCAGCGGGACAGGCTATGGCTACACCTTC	TRBD1	few	TRBV10-3	TRBJ1-2
CASSLLATATLKSPLHF	TGTGCCAGCAGTCTTCTCGCGACCGCGACCCTAAAATCACCCCTCCACTTT	.	.	TRBV12-3/TRBV12-4	TRBJ1-6
CASSLGSGVGGYTF	TGTGCCAGCAGTTTAGGGTCAGGGGTCGGCGGCTACACCTTC	.	.	TRBV12-3/TRBV12-4	TRBJ1-2
CASSKGGAGQPQHF	TGTGCCAGCAGCAAGGGGGGGGCTGGTCAGCCCCAGCATTTT	.	.	TRBV7-9	TRBJ1-5
CASSRTYRTSGETFQETQYF	TGTGCCAGCAGCCGAACGTATCGGACTAGCGGGGAGACTTTCCAAGAGACCCAGTACTTC	TRBD2	.	TRBV4-2	TRBJ2-5
CASSSGGATFYYGYTF	TGTGCCAGCAGCTCGGGGGGAGCCACATTTTACTATGGCTACACCTTC	.	few	TRBV6-5	TRBJ1-2
CASSQAVQGAREQYF	TGCGCCAGCAGCCAAGCTGTGCAGGGGGCGCGGGAGCAGTACTTC	TRBD1	.	TRBV4-3	TRBJ2-7
CASWTAYGSSYEQYF	TGTGCCAGCTGGACGGCTTACGGGAGCTCCTACGAGCAGTACTTC	.	few	TRBV5-4	TRBJ2-7
CASSGRLAGEGIIQYF	TGTGCCAGTAGTGGCCGACTAGCGGGAGAGGGTATCATTCAGTACTTC	TRBD2	.	TRBV19	TRBJ2-4
CASFGTSATDTQYF	TGTGCCAGCTTTGGGACTAGTGCCACAGATACGCAGTATTTT	.	many	TRBV21-1	TRBJ2-3
CASSTGGVGNQPQHF	TGTGCCAGCAGTACCGGGGGCGTCGGCAATCAGCCCCAGCATTTT	.	once	TRBV28	TRBJ1-5
CASIWDSTAYEQYF	TGTGCCAGCATATGGGACAGTACCGCATACGAGCAGTACTTC	TRBD1	few	TRBV2	TRBJ2-7
CASSLALGADLPTDTQYF	TGTGCCAGCAGCTTAGCGCTGGGGGCTGACCTTCCCACAGATACGCAGTATTTT	.	.	TRBV7-9	TRBJ2-3
CASSTDPGSVAGGSYTDTQYF	TGTGCCAGCAGCACCGACCCGGGGTCGGTAGCGGGAGGGTCGTACACAGATACGCAGTATTTT	TRBD2	few	TRBV9	TRBJ2-3
CSARDPIRTGSYEQYF	TGCAGTGCTAGAGATCCTATCCGGACAGGGTCCTACGAGCAGTACTTC	TRBD1	.	TRBV20-1	TRBJ2-7
CASSLAAIGGADTQYF	TGCGCCAGCAGCTTGGCCGCTATCGGGGGGGCGGATACGCAGTATTTT	TRBD2	.	TRBV5-1	TRBJ2-3
CASSLLQGTYEQYF	TGCGCCAGCAGCCTATTACAGGGCACCTACGAGCAGTACTTC	.	few	TRBV5-1	TRBJ2-7
CASSLGWQVLRNIQYF	TGTGCCAGCAGCTTGGGATGGCAGGTCCTGAGGAACATTCAGTACTTC	.	.	TRBV5-5	TRBJ2-4
CATSGGQHTDTQYF	TGTGCCACCAGTGGGGGACAGCACACAGATACGCAGTATTTT	TRBD1	.	TRBV24-1	TRBJ2-3
CASSPPRNTEAFF	TGTGCCAGCAGCCCTCCTCGAAACACTGAAGCTTTCTTT	.	.	TRBV7-8	TRBJ1-1
CASSQSGLFTQYF	TGCGCCAGCAGTCAGTCGGGACTCTTTACGCAGTATTTT	.	many	TRBV23-1	TRBJ2-3
CASSIGQYGYTF	TGTGCCAGTAGTATTGGTCAATATGGCTACACCTTC	.	few	TRBV19	TRBJ1-2
CSAQREGIAKNIQYF	TGCAGTGCTCAGAGGGAGGGGATAGCCAAAAACATTCAGTACTTC	TRBD2	.	TRBV20-1	TRBJ2-4
CASSVGFTEAFF	TGTGCCAGCAGTGTAGGGTTTACTGAAGCTTTCTTT	.	.	TRBV28	TRBJ1-1
CASSQPHPGTKETQYF	TGTGCCAGCAGCCAACCCCACCCAGGCACTAAAGAGACCCAGTACTTC	.	few	TRBV14	TRBJ2-5
CASSQVPGQGGKNIQYF	TGTGCCAGCAGCCAGGTTCCGGGACAGGGAGGCAAAAACATTCAGTACTTC	TRBD1	.	TRBV4-2	TRBJ2-4
CASSFEGAGGYTF	TGCGCCAGCAGCTTTGAGGGGGCCGGTGGCTACACCTTC	TRBD1	.	TRBV5-1	TRBJ1-2
CASRIQNTEAFF	TGTGCCAGCAGGATTCAGAACACTGAAGCTTTCTTT	.	few	TRBV12-3/TRBV12-4	TRBJ1-1
CSARGRTGGDQPQHF	TGCAGTGCTAGGGGCCGGACAGGGGGCGATCAGCCCCAGCATTTT	TRBD1	few	TRBV20-1	TRBJ1-5
CASRGTGDYEQYF	TGTGCCAGCAGGGGGACAGGGGATTACGAGCAGTACTTC	TRBD1	many	TRBV12-3/TRBV12-4	TRBJ2-7
CASSPLDRNNSPLHF	TGTGCCAGCAGCCCGTTGGACAGAAATAATTCACCCCTCCACTTT	.	few	TRBV16	TRBJ1-6
CASSPRGRGTDTQYF	TGTGCCAGCAGCCCCAGAGGCCGCGGCACAGATACGCAGTATTTT	.	few	TRBV7-3	TRBJ2-3
CASSYGQFTLAKNIQYF	TGTGCCAGCAGCTACGGACAGTTCACTCTAGCCAAAAACATTCAGTACTTC	.	.	TRBV11-2	TRBJ2-4
CSASTTSGSTDTQYF	TGCAGTGCTAGTACGACTAGCGGCAGCACAGATACGCAGTATTTT	TRBD2	few	TRBV20-1	TRBJ2-3
CAISPRRDIAEEQFF	TGTGCCATCAGCCCCAGACGGGACATCGCGGAGGAGCAGTTCTTC	.	.	TRBV10-3	TRBJ2-1
CAWIPDAASYGYTF	TGTGCCTGGATCCCCGACGCTGCGAGCTATGGCTACACCTTC	.	.	TRBV30	TRBJ1-2
CASTSPGPAGEKLFF	TGTGCCAGCACCTCTCCGGGACCCGCGGGCGAAAAACTGTTTTTT	.	few	TRBV28	TRBJ1-4
CASSLSGQGDEQYF	TGTGCCAGCAGCTTATCCGGACAGGGTGACGAGCAGTACTTC	TRBD1	few	TRBV7-9	TRBJ2-7
CASSSGPGLGTDTQYF	TGTGCCAGCAGCTCGGGACCGGGACTAGGCACAGATACGCAGTATTTT	TRBD2	.	TRBV7-6	TRBJ2-3